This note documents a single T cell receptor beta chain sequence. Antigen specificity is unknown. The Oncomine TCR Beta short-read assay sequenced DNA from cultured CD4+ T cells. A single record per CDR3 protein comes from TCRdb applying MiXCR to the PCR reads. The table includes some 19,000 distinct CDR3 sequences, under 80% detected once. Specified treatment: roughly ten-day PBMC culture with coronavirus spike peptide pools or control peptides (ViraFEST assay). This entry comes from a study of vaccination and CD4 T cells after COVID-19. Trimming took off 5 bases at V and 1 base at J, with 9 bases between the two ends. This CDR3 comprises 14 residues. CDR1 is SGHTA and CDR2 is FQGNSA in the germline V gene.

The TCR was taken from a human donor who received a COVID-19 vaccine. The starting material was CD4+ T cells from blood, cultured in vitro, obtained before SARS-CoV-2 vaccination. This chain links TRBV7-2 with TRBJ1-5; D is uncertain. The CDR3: CASSRERSNQPQHF. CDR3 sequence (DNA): TGTGCCAGCAGCAGAGAACGGAGCAATCAGCCCCAGCATTTT.